This T cell receptor beta chain was sequenced during a study of T cell clonality in common variable immunodeficiency. Equal genomic DNA amounts from CVID and control samples were sequenced. This table comes from immunoSEQ multiplex PCR, and its TCRdb copy is limited to in-frame clones, with some not included. The profile covers about 81,000 clones, none occurring a single time. The sample holds many counts of this clone. The CDR3 end is not reached by the read, which stops 3 residues before it; the germline J gene fills it in. Germline V lookup: CDR1 DFQATT, CDR2 SNEGSKA (reference sequence). The CDR3 extends over 11 amino acids.

V and J are TRBV20-1 and TRBJ1-4; 7 bases are shared with TRBD1. The specimen sequenced was peripheral blood mononuclear cells. This clonotype was sampled from a person aged 18 to 75 in good health. CDR3 sequence reads: CGGQINEKLFF. Partial CDR3 DNA: TGCGGGGGACAGATAAATGAAAAA.